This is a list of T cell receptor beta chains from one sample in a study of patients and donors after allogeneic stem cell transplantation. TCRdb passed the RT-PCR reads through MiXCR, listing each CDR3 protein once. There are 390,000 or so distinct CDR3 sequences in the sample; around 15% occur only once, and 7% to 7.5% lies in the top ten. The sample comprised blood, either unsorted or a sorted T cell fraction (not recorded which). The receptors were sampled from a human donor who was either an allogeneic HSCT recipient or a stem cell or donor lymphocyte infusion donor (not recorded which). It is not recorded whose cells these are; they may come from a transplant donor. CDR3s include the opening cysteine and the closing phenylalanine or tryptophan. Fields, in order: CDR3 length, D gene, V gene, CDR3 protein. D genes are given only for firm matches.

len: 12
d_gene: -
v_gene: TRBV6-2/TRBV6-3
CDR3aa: CASKSDSYEQYF

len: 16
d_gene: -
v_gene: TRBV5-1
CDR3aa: CASSRGYMGRGTEAFF

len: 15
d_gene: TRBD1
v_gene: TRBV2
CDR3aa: CASREGQGANYGYTF

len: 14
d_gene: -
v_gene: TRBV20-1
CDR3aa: CSARKGRNTGELFF

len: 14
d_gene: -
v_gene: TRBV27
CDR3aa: CASSLWASGQPQHF

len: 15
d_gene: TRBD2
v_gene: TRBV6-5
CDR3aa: CASSYSRGGVHEQYF

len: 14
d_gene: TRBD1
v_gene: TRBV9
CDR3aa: CASSNDRGGYEQYF

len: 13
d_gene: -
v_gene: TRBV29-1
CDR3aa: CSVDEGRNQPQHF

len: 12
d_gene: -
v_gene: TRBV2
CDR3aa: CASMGTDNEQFF

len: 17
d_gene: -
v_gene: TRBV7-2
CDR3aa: CASSLGRSGSLNYGYTF

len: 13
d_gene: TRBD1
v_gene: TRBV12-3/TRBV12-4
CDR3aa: CASRLGGEGGYTF

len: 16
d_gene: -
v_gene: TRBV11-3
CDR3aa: CASSLNLRFMYTEAFF

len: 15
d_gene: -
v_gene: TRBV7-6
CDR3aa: CASSSFQRMADTQYF

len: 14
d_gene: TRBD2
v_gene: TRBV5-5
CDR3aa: CASSLWGTNNEQFF

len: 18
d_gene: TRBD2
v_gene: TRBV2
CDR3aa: CASRTGTSGGPSTGELFF

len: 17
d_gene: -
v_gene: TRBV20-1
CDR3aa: CSARTGPQRSGSYEQYF

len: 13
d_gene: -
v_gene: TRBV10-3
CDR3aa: CAISESEIYGYTF

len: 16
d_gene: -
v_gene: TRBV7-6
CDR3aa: CASSPFLGPDGNIQYF

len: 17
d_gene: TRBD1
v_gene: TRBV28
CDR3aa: CASSHPARPDRVKGYTF

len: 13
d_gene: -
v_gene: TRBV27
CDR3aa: CASSSGHNEKLFF

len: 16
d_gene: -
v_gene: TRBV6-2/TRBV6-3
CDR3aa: CASSYSAQGSSYEQYF

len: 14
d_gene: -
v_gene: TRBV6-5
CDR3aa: CASSYSGGNNEQFF

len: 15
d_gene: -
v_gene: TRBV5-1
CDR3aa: CASSKEGQRFTEAFF

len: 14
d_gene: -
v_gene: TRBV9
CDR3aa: CASSVVSGSIEAFF